The T cell receptor (beta chain) under discussion was sequenced for a study of monozygotic twins with inflammatory bowel disease. TCRdb reprocessed the 5' RACE reads and reports one entry per CDR3 protein, with no DNA. The table for this sample gives about 450,000 distinct CDR3 sequences. From germline, CDR1 is LGHDT and CDR2 YNNKEL (reference sequence). There are 14 residues in the CDR3. The sample comprised blood. The source is a human donor with ulcerative colitis or Crohn's disease, or a healthy co-twin of an affected twin (not recorded which). The chain uses TRBV3-1 and TRBJ2-1. CDR3: CASSQRTANNEQFF.